This TCR beta chain originates from a study of early T cells in non-severe SARS-CoV-2 infection. Study in general: Sequencing targeted bulk RNA from unsorted whole blood, leaving chains unpaired.

Notes on the study in general: VDJdb-based annotation leaned toward anti-spike CD8 responses and missed private and CD4 specificities.

This clonotype was seen repeatedly, ten times or more. Its matching antigen is unknown. The protocol attached unique molecular identifiers to individual cDNA molecules. TCRdb re-derived calls from the 5' RACE reads in MiXCR, one entry per CDR3 protein. The sample yields under 40,000 distinct CDR3 sequences, under 8% seen once. CDR3 size: 19 residues. After removal of 1 base from V and 5 bases from J, the junction contained 15 bases not matched to a gene. The germline gives CDR1 SGHAT, CDR2 FQNNGV. Sequenced sample: whole blood. The chain joins TRBV11-2 to TRBJ2-7; TRBD1 matches at 12 bases. The clonotype originates from an adult who was a healthcare worker with PCR-confirmed SARS-CoV-2 infection or an uninfected control (not recorded which). The CDR3 loop is CASSLVGTGGGATSNEQYF. As DNA, the CDR3 is TGTGCCAGCAGCTTAGTCGGGACAGGGGGCGGCGCTACTAGTAACGAGCAGTACTTC.